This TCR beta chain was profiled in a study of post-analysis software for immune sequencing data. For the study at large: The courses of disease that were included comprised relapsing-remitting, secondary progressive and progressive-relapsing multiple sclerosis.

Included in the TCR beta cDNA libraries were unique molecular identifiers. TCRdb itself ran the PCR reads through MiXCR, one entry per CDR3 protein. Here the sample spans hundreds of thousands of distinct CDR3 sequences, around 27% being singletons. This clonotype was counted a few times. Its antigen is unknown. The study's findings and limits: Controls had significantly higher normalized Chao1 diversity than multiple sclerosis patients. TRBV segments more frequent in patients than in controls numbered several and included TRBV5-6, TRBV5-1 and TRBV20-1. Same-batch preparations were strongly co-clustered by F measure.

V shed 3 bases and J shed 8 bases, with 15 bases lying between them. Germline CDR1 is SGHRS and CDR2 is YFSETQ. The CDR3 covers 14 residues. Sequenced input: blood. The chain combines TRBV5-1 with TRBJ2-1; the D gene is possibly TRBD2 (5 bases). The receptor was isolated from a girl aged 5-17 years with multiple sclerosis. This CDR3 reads CASSWRPGSDEQFF. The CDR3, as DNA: TGCGCCAGCAGCTGGAGACCGGGGTCGGATGAGCAGTTCTTC. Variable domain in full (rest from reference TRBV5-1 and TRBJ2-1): KAGVTQTPRYLIKTRGQQVTLSCSPISGHRSVSWYQQTPGQGLQFLFEYFSETQRNKGNFPGRFSGRQFSNSRSEMNVSTLELGDSALYLCASSWRPGSDEQFFGPGTRLTVL.